Following are 14 T cell receptor beta chains from one sample sequenced in a study of cytotoxic CD8 clonotypes in ibrutinib-treated CLL. The table came from immunoSEQ multiplex PCR; TCRdb's copy has only in-frame clones and leaves some out. The table has some 300,000 clones, roughly 79% seen once; the top ten hold 6.5% to 8.5%. Here the sequenced sample was PBMCs, taken before ibrutinib treatment. The receptor source for this set is a human donor with chronic lymphocytic leukemia.

This clone has a single count. The chain is built from TRBV28 and TRBJ1-3, with D unresolved. The CDR3 consists of 13 residues. Germline assignment: CDR1 MDHEN and CDR2 SYDVKM. The ends were cut back, 5 bases at V and 0 bases at J, with 5 bases in the middle. Here the CDR3 reads CASSIYSGNTIYF. In DNA form, the CDR3 reads TGTGCCAGCAGTATCTACTCTGGAAACACCATATATTTT.

This clone was counted between two and nine times. The V gene is TRBV6-1, the J gene TRBJ1-1, with TRBD1 identical over 9 bases. With V trimmed by 2 bases and J by 11 bases, 9 bases remained unmatched. CDR3 size: 14 residues. CDR1 and CDR2 (germline): MNHNS, SASEGT. CDR3: CASSENPDRGWAFF. DNA of the CDR3: TGTGCCAGCAGTGAAAATCCCGACAGGGGGTGGGCTTTCTTT.

The chain uses TRBV25-1 and TRBJ2-2; the D call may be TRBD1 or TRBD2 (5 bases each). The germline CDR1 and CDR2 sequences are MGHDK and SYGVNS. CDR3 length equals 13 residues. V was shortened by 9 bases and J by 3 bases, with 11 bases between the two germline ends. CDR3 region: CARPRDHTGELFF. The CDR3 nucleotides read TGTGCCAGACCCCGGGACCACACCGGGGAGCTGTTTTTT.

There are a few counts of this clone. V is TRBV6-5 and J is TRBJ1-2; possible D gene TRBD1, 5 bases. V was shortened by 6 bases and J by 8 bases, with 19 bases between the two germline ends. This CDR3 contains 14 residues. Per germline, CDR1 MNHEY and CDR2 SVGAGI. Here the CDR3 reads CASRAPGGVQGYTF. The CDR3 DNA is TGTGCCAGCAGGGCCCCTGGGGGAGTTCAAGGCTACACCTTC.

This clone turned up a few times. V and J are TRBV7-9 and TRBJ2-7, with 10 bases lining up with TRBD2. Per the germline V gene, CDR1 is SEHNR and CDR2 is FQNEAQ (reference sequence). The CDR3 is 15 residues long. The ends lost 5 bases at V and 1 base at J; junction bases unmatched: 5. CDR3 loop: CASSRWTSGSYEQYF. As DNA, the CDR3 is TGTGCCAGCAGCAGATGGACTAGCGGTTCCTACGAGCAGTACTTC.

This rearrangement joins TRBV7-9 to TRBJ2-1; 9 bases map to TRBD1. Trimming cost V 5 bases and J 1 base; bases outside gene matches: 3. In germline, CDR1 is SEHNR, CDR2 FQNEAQ (reference sequence). The CDR3 covers 15 residues. The CDR3 loop is CASSLGQGSYNEQFF. DNA for the CDR3: TGTGCCAGCAGCCTCGGACAGGGGTCCTACAATGAGCAGTTCTTC. The complete variable domain, with remaining parts taken from reference TRBV7-9 and TRBJ2-1, reads DTGVSQNPRHKITKRGQNVTFRCDPISEHNRLYWYRQTLGQGPEFLTYFQNEAQLEKSRLLSDRFSAERPKGSFSTLEIQRTEQGDSAMYLCASSLGQGSYNEQFFGPGTRLTVL.

The gene calls are TRBV28 and TRBJ2-7; TRBD1 matches 8 bases. CDR3 length: 20 residues. From germline, CDR1 is MDHEN and CDR2 SYDVKM. V trimming: 5 bases; J trimming: 4 bases; junction bases outside the gene matches: 25. Here the CDR3 reads CASSLPQFLVTRDRRYEQYF. Here the CDR3 DNA reads TGTGCCAGCAGTCTCCCTCAATTCTTGGTTACCAGGGACAGGAGATACGAGCAGTACTTC. Filled out from reference TRBV28 and TRBJ2-7, the complete variable domain reads DVKVTQSSRYLVKRTGEKVFLECVQDMDHENMFWYRQDPGLGLRLIYFSYDVKMKEKGDIPEGYSVSREKKERFSLILESASTNQTSMYLCASSLPQFLVTRDRRYEQYFGPGTRLTVT.

The rearrangement links TRBV5-5 to TRBJ2-7; D possibly corresponds to TRBD2 (6 bases). This CDR3 region has 13 residues. The germline V gene encodes CDR1 SGHKS and CDR2 YYEKEE (reference sequence). Trimming pared 2 bases from V and 3 bases from J, leaving 9 bases between. This CDR3 is CASSFGGNYEQYF. CDR3 coding DNA: TGTGCCAGCAGCTTCGGAGGGAACTACGAGCAGTACTTC.

The genes are TRBV14 and TRBJ2-3; weak D call: TRBD2 (5 bases). This CDR3 is built from 12 residues. V lost 2 bases to trimming and J lost 9 bases, with 9 bases between them. CDR1 and CDR2 (germline): SGHDN, FVKESK. Here the CDR3 reads CASSQSGHTQYF. Here the CDR3 DNA reads TGTGCCAGCAGCCAAAGCGGTCACACGCAGTATTTT. The full variable domain, in which reference TRBV14 and TRBJ2-3 provide the parts outside the CDR3, is EAGVTQFPSHSVIEKGQTVTLRCDPISGHDNLYWYRRVMGKEIKFLLHFVKESKQDESGMPNNRFLAERTGGTYSTLKVQPAELEDSGVYFCASSQSGHTQYFGPGTRLTVL.

The CDR3 sequence: CASSIGLAGAVDTQYF. The CDR3 coding sequence is TGTGCCAGTAGTATAGGACTAGCGGGAGCGGTAGATACGCAGTATTTT. The chain links TRBV19 to TRBJ2-3; TRBD2 aligns across 12 bases. V shed 1 base and J 5 bases; nucleotides not matched to a gene: 4. The CDR3 sequence is 16 residues long. The V gene's germline CDR1 is LNHDA and CDR2 SQIVND (reference sequence).

This clone was recorded only once. V and J are TRBV4-1 and TRBJ2-4; 13 bases match TRBD2. Germline lookup yields CDR1 MGHRA and CDR2 YSYEKL. CDR3 length equals 18 residues. The J segment lost 6 bases and the V segment lost 3 bases, leaving 11 bases of the junction unmatched. The CDR3 is CASSHGLAGVRTGNIQYF. Here the CDR3 DNA reads TGCGCCAGCAGCCACGGACTAGCGGGAGTAAGAACAGGAAACATTCAGTACTTC.

This clone has a handful of counts. This chain links TRBV6-1 with TRBJ1-2; no reliable D call. Germline loops: CDR1 MNHNS, CDR2 SASEGT. This CDR3 contains 12 residues. Deletions cut 1 base from V and 4 bases from J, with 4 bases between. The CDR3 loop is CASSEEGYGYTF. CDR3 DNA: TGTGCCAGCAGTGAAGAAGGCTATGGCTACACCTTC.

The rearrangement joins TRBV6-5 to TRBJ2-1; D is perhaps TRBD2 (5 bases). V lost 5 bases to trimming and J lost 2 bases, with 10 bases between them. This CDR3 spans 14 amino acids. Germline V lookup: CDR1 MNHEY, CDR2 SVGAGI. CDR3 region: CASSRRLTYNEQFF. Here the CDR3 DNA reads TGTGCCAGCAGTCGCCGACTAACCTACAATGAGCAGTTCTTC.

This sequence joins TRBV27 and TRBJ2-7, with TRBD1 matching 8 bases. The germline V gene encodes CDR1 MNHEY and CDR2 SMNVEV (reference sequence). The J segment lost 2 bases and the V segment lost 8 bases, leaving 8 bases of the junction unmatched. This CDR3 spans 14 amino acids. CDR3 nucleotides: TGTGCCAGCGCAACCGGGACAGGCACCTACGAGCAGTACTTC. It translates to CASATGTGTYEQYF.